Following are 30 T cell receptor beta chains from one sample sequenced in a study of CD8 T cells in Susac syndrome. The RNA, about 0.45 to 1 ug, was put through reverse transcription using random hexamers. TCRdb fed the immunoSEQ multiplex PCR reads into MiXCR, producing one record per CDR3 protein. The sample consists of about 18,000 distinct CDR3 sequences, 85% to 95% of them appearing once. The sample comprised CD8+ T cells from PBMCs. These receptors were collected from a human donor in good health.

This clonotype has just one count. DNA of the CDR3: TGTGCCAGCAGTTACGAGGCTAGCGGGACTCAAGAGACCCAGTACTTC. Amino acids: CASSYEASGTQETQYF. J is TRBJ2-5 and V is TRBV6-5; 9 nucleotides agree with TRBD2. Germline CDR1 MNHEY, CDR2 SVGAGI. V lost 2 bases and J lost 2; bases outside the gene matches: 6. CDR3 length: 16 amino acids.

The chain couples TRBV28 to TRBJ2-1; TRBD2 matches 9 bases. V was clipped by 8 bases and J by 0 bases; unmatched bases: 11. In germline, CDR1 is MDHEN, CDR2 SYDVKM. This CDR3 has 17 residues. The CDR3 coding sequence is TGTGCCAGCCTTAGCGGGAGATTATCGAGCTCCTACAATGAGCAGTTCTTC. Its protein product is CASLSGRLSSSYNEQFF.

The chain uses TRBV7-9 and TRBJ2-1; 9 positions agree with TRBD2. This CDR3 is 14 amino acids long. J gave up 13 bases and V 5 bases, and 12 bases lay outside the gene matches. Germline V lookup: CDR1 SEHNR, CDR2 FQNEAQ (reference sequence). CDR3 amino acids: CASSGTSTLNTQFF. CDR3 DNA sequence: TGTGCCAGCAGCGGGACTAGCACCCTGAATACCCAGTTCTTC.

The rearrangement uses TRBV27 and TRBJ2-7, with a tentative D call TRBD2 (5 bases). The CDR3 has 15 residues. Germline assignment: CDR1 MNHEY and CDR2 SMNVEV (reference sequence). With 3 bases removed from V and 0 bases from J, the gap between germline ends came to 12 bases. The CDR3 DNA reads TGTGCCAGCAGTTTGTGGAGCGGAGGCTCCTACGAGCAGTACTTC. This sequence encodes CASSLWSGGSYEQYF.

The genes are TRBV24-1 and TRBJ2-6, with a tentative D call TRBD1 (6 bases). Germline V gene data show CDR1 as KGHDR and CDR2 as SFDVKD. CDR3 length: 20 residues. The V end lost 2 bases, the J end lost 0 bases, and 19 bases lay between the germline ends. The CDR3 region is CATSDSFSGKDSSGANVLTF. The CDR3 region has the DNA TGTGCCACCAGTGATTCATTCTCGGGGAAGGACAGCTCTGGGGCCAACGTCCTGACTTTC.

V gene TRBV19 combines with J gene TRBJ2-1; 7 positions match TRBD2. Per germline, CDR1 LNHDA and CDR2 SQIVND (reference sequence). CDR3 length equals 14 residues. Trimming cost V 4 bases and J 5 bases; bases outside gene matches: 5. The CDR3 nucleotides read TGTGCCAGTAGTAGTCTAGCGGAGCACAATGAGCAGTTCTTC. Encoded protein: CASSSLAEHNEQFF.

J is TRBJ2-2 and V is TRBV5-1, with TRBD1 as a possible D gene (6 bases). CDR1 and CDR2 (germline): SGHRS, YFSETQ. V shed 3 bases and J shed 2 bases, with 8 bases lying between them. The CDR3 runs to 14 residues. The CDR3 DNA reads TGCGCCAGCAGCTACAGGGCCAACACCGGGGAGCTGTTTTTT. It encodes CASSYRANTGELFF.

The chain links TRBV23-1 to TRBJ2-1; 8 nucleotides match TRBD1. TRBV23-1 is flagged as an ORF with uncertain function. V shed 4 bases and J 0 bases; nucleotides not matched to a gene: 2. The CDR3 spans 15 residues. The chain's CDR3 is CASSRTGSSYNEQFF. The CDR3 coding sequence is TGCGCCAGCAGTCGGACAGGGAGCTCCTACAATGAGCAGTTCTTC.

CDR3 sequence: CSPPGEGVSYEQYV. The CDR3 bases are TGCAGCCCCCCCGGTGAGGGGGTTTCCTACGAGCAGTACGTC. The V and J genes are TRBV29-1 and TRBJ2-7, with D possibly matching TRBD1 (6 bases). Looked up from germline, CDR1 is SQVTM and CDR2 is ANQGSEA. Trimming took 8 bases from V and 1 from J, leaving 18 bases between them. The CDR3 runs 14 residues.

This clonotype was seen just once. This chain links TRBV30 with TRBJ2-1; 9 bases are a match to TRBD1. The V gene's germline CDR1 is GTSNPN and CDR2 SVGIG (reference sequence). There are 16 residues in the CDR3. The J segment lost 4 bases and the V segment lost 4 bases, leaving 11 bases of the junction unmatched. The CDR3 nucleotides are TGTGCCTGGAAACTCCGGGACAGGGTATTTTACAATGAGCAGTTCTTC. This sequence encodes CAWKLRDRVFYNEQFF.

This chain links TRBV27 with TRBJ2-7; D not resolved. The V gene lost 2 bases and the J gene lost 3 bases, with 17 bases spanning the gap. The CDR3 has 16 residues. Germline V gene data show CDR1 as MNHEY and CDR2 as SMNVEV (reference sequence). Here the CDR3 reads CASSLNVVSLDYEQYV. The CDR3 DNA sequence: TGTGCCAGCAGTTTAAACGTAGTAAGCTTGGACTACGAGCAGTACGTC.

The chain has TRBV2 and TRBJ2-5; D not resolved. Trimming left V 7 bases short and J 8 bases short, with 17 bases between. The CDR3 loop spans 13 amino acids. CDR1 is SNHLY, CDR2 FYNNEI, per germline. CDR3 amino acids: CASTPGHYNTQYF. Written as DNA, the CDR3 is TGTGCCAGCACCCCCGGCCACTACAACACCCAGTACTTC. Supplemented by reference TRBV2 and TRBJ2-5, the full variable domain reads EPEVTQTPSHQVTQMGQEVILRCVPISNHLYFYWYRQILGQKVEFLVSFYNNEISEKSEIFDDQFSVERPDGSNFTLKIRSTKLEDSAMYFCASTPGHYNTQYFGPGTRLLVL.

The chain uses TRBV6-1 and TRBJ2-7; no reliable D call. This CDR3 is 11 amino acids long. V lost 6 bases and J 3 bases, leaving 6 bases between the germline ends. From germline, CDR1 is MNHNS and CDR2 SASEGT. The CDR3 here is CASRVSYEQYF. The CDR3 DNA reads as TGTGCCAGCAGGGTTAGCTACGAGCAGTACTTC.

This clonotype has more than one count but fewer than ten. The chain is built from TRBV2 and TRBJ2-7; TRBD1 is a possible D gene (5 bases). Germline V gene sequence: CDR1 SNHLY, CDR2 FYNNEI. This CDR3 is built from 13 residues. V lost 2 bases to trimming and J lost 3 bases, with 8 bases between them. The CDR3 region is CASSERGLYEQYF. CDR3 in DNA: TGTGCCAGCAGTGAAAGGGGTCTCTACGAGCAGTACTTC.

This clonotype occurred once. The chain joins TRBV7-2 to TRBJ2-1; D is unclear. V was cut by 0 bases and J by 0 bases, with 6 bases left in between. There are 15 residues in the CDR3. Germline V gene lookup returns CDR1 SGHTA and CDR2 FQGNSA. Written as DNA, the CDR3 is TGTGCCAGCAGCTTAGCAAGAGTCTCCTACAATGAGCAGTTCTTC. Translating gives CASSLARVSYNEQFF.

V and J are TRBV3-1 and TRBJ2-6, with 7 nucleotides matching TRBD1. V lost 2 bases to trimming and J lost 0 bases; unmatched junction nucleotides: 13. The germline gives CDR1 LGHDT, CDR2 YNNKEL (reference sequence). The CDR3 is 20 residues long. The CDR3 sequence: CASSQRPQGDPSSGANVLTF. The CDR3 DNA follows: TGTGCCAGCAGCCAACGCCCGCAGGGGGATCCTAGCTCTGGGGCCAACGTCCTGACTTTC.

The rearrangement links TRBV20-1 to TRBJ2-7, with D maybe TRBD1 (5 bases). The germline CDR1 and CDR2 sequences are DFQATT and SNEGSKA (reference sequence). Trimming removed 0 bases at V and 6 bases at J, with 12 bases between. The CDR3 contains 13 residues. Written as DNA, the CDR3 is TGCAGTGCTAGAGATGGGGCTAGGGGCGAGCAGTACTTC. This codes for CSARDGARGEQYF.

The chain combines TRBV3-1 with TRBJ2-4; D is uncertain. Trimming pared 3 bases from V and 1 base from J, leaving 10 bases between. CDR1 is LGHDT and CDR2 is YNNKEL in the germline V gene (reference sequence). CDR3 length: 15 residues. In DNA, the CDR3 is TGTGCCAGCAGCCAGGGGTACGTGGCCAAAAACATTCAGTACTTC. Protein product: CASSQGYVAKNIQYF.

The gene calls are TRBV2 and TRBJ2-5; 7 bases agree with TRBD1. Germline V gene lookup returns CDR1 SNHLY and CDR2 FYNNEI. The CDR3 contains 17 residues. V lost 1 base, J lost 5 bases, and 13 bases stayed unmatched. CDR3 in amino acids: CASSEGVDAGGRETQYF. CDR3 in DNA: TGTGCCAGCAGTGAAGGCGTTGACGCAGGGGGACGGGAGACCCAGTACTTC.

The genes are TRBV5-1 and TRBJ1-1; D is unresolved. This CDR3 spans 13 amino acids. Germline V gene data show CDR1 as SGHRS and CDR2 as YFSETQ. The germline V and J ends were trimmed by 2 bases and 4 bases, with 9 bases remaining between them. CDR3 sequence reads: CASSFRVSTEAFF. In DNA form, the CDR3 reads TGCGCCAGCAGCTTTAGGGTCAGCACTGAAGCTTTCTTT.

This clonotype came up a few times. This chain uses TRBV28 with TRBJ1-1; D remains ambiguous. Trimming took 2 bases from V and 3 from J, leaving 10 bases between them. In germline, CDR1 is MDHEN, CDR2 SYDVKM. The CDR3 runs 14 residues. Here the CDR3 reads CASSLATEYTEAFF. The CDR3 nucleotides are TGTGCCAGCAGTTTAGCAACAGAGTACACTGAAGCTTTCTTT.

This rearrangement joins TRBV6-2 or TRBV6-3 to TRBJ2-3; D perhaps matches TRBD2 (6 bases). Trimming left V 0 bases short and J 8 bases short, with 12 bases between. Germline V gives CDR1 MNHEY, CDR2 SVGEGT. The CDR3 runs to 14 residues. The CDR3 loop is CASSYSAGQATQYF. The CDR3 DNA sequence: TGTGCCAGCAGTTACTCGGCGGGGCAGGCTACGCAGTATTTT.

The rearrangement uses TRBV4-3 and TRBJ2-6; D is uncertain. The CDR3 totals 16 residues. Trimming pared 0 bases from V and 0 bases from J, leaving 6 bases between. Germline loops: CDR1 LGHNA, CDR2 YSLEER. The CDR3 region has the DNA TGCGCCAGCAGCCAAGATCGGAGCTCTGGGGCCAACGTCCTGACTTTC. Encoded protein: CASSQDRSSGANVLTF.

The chain combines TRBV28 with TRBJ2-7; TRBD1 agrees at 8 bases. Trimming at V came to 1 base and at J to 0 bases, leaving 5 bases not matched to a gene. The germline V gene encodes CDR1 MDHEN and CDR2 SYDVKM. The CDR3 has 16 amino acids. CDR3 DNA: TGTGCCAGCAGTTTATCAGGGGACAGGAGCTCCTACGAGCAGTACGTC. This gives the protein CASSLSGDRSSYEQYV.

The rearrangement uses TRBV24-1 and TRBJ2-1; TRBD2 aligns across 13 bases. The germline V gene has CDR1 KGHDR and CDR2 SFDVKD. J lost 6 bases, V lost 1 base, and 2 bases had no gene match. The CDR3 spans 16 residues. The CDR3: CATSDLLAGGPNEQFF. The CDR3 DNA reads as TGTGCCACCAGTGATTTACTAGCGGGAGGGCCCAATGAGCAGTTCTTC.

V gene TRBV2 combines with J gene TRBJ1-5; possible D gene TRBD1, 5 bases. The CDR3 loop spans 15 amino acids. Trimming took 4 bases from V and 5 from J, leaving 15 bases between them. In germline, CDR1 is SNHLY, CDR2 FYNNEI. CDR3 sequence reads: CASSARDLPDQPQHF. In DNA form, the CDR3 reads TGTGCCAGCAGTGCAAGGGACCTACCGGATCAGCCCCAGCATTTT.

This clonotype was counted a single time. V usage is TRBV10-3 and J usage is TRBJ1-1; possibly TRBD1 for D (5 bases). The V gene's germline CDR1 is ENHRY and CDR2 SYGVKD. V lost 9 bases to trimming and J lost 1 base, with 9 bases between them. The CDR3 is 12 amino acids. CDR3 DNA: TGTGCCATTCGAGACAGGAACACTGAAGCTTTCTTT. Its translation is CAIRDRNTEAFF.

The CDR3 loop reads CASSHPLAGSGKNIQYF. The CDR3 coding sequence is TGTGCCAGCAGCCACCCCCTAGCGGGATCGGGCAAAAACATTCAGTACTTC. The chain combines TRBV7-2 with TRBJ2-4; TRBD2 matches at 9 bases. After removal of 5 bases from V and 3 bases from J, the junction contained 11 bases not matched to a gene. CDR1 and CDR2 from the germline V gene are SGHTA and FQGNSA. CDR3 length: 17 amino acids.

J is TRBJ2-1 and V is TRBV13, with D perhaps TRBD2 (6 bases). Per the germline V gene, CDR1 is PRHDT and CDR2 is FYEKMQ (reference sequence). The V gene lost 1 base and the J gene lost 7 bases, with 11 bases spanning the gap. This CDR3 is built from 14 residues. The CDR3 reads CASSLAGVSNEQFF. CDR3 bases: TGTGCCAGCAGCTTAGCGGGGGTGAGTAATGAGCAGTTCTTC.

The chain uses TRBV9 and TRBJ2-6, with D unresolved. Germline assignment: CDR1 SGDLS and CDR2 YYNGEE. The CDR3 is 13 amino acids. Between the trimmed V and J ends, which lost 7 bases and 1 base, there was a span of 6 bases. CDR3 in amino acids: CASGDSGANVLTF. The CDR3 DNA is TGTGCCAGCGGGGATTCTGGGGCCAACGTCCTGACTTTC. Using reference TRBV9 and TRBJ2-6 for the parts outside the CDR3, the full variable domain is DSGVTQTPKHLITATGQRVTLRCSPRSGDLSVYWYQQSLDQGLQFLIQYYNGEERAKGNILERFSAQQFPDLHSELNLSSLELGDSALYFCASGDSGANVLTFGAGSRLTVL.